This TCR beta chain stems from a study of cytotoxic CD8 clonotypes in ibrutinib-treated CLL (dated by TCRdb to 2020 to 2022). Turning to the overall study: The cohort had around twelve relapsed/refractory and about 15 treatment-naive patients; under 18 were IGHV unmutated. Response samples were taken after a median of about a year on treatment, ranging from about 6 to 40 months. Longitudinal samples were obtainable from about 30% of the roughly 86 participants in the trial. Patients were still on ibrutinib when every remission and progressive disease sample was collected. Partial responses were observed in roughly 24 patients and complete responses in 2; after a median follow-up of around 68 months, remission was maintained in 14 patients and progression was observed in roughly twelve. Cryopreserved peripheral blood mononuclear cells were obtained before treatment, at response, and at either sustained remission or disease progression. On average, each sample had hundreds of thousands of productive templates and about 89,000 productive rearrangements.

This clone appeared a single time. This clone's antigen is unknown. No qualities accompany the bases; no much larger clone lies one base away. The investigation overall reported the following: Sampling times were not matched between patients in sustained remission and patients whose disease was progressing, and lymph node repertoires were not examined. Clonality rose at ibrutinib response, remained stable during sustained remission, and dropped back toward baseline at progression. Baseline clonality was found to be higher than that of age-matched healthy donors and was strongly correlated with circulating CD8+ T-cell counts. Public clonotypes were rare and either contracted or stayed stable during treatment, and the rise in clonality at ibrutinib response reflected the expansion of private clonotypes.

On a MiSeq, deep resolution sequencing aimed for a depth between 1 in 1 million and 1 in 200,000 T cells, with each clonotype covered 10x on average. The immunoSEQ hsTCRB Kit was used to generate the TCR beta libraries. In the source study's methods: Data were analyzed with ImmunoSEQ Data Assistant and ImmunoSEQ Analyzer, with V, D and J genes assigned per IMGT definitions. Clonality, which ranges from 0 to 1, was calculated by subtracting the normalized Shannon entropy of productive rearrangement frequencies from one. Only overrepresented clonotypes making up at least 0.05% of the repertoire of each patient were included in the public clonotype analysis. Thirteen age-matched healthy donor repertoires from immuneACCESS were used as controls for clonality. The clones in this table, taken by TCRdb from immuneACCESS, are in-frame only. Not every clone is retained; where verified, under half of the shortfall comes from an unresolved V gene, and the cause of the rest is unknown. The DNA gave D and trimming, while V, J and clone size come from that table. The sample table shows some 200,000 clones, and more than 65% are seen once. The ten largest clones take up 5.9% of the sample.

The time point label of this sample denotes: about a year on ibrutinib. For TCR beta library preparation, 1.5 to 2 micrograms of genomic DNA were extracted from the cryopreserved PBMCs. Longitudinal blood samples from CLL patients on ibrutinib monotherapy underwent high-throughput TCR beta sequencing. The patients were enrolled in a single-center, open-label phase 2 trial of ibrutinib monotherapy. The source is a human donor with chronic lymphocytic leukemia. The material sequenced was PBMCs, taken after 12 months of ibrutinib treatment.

In nucleotide form, the sequence is TGTGCCAGCAGTGACGGGACAGGGGCCCGAACCGAAGCTTTCTTT. Protein translation: CASSDGTGARTEAFF. This sequence uses TRBV6-1 and TRBJ1-1; TRBD1 aligns with 10 central bases. Taken from the germline V gene, the CDR1 and CDR2 loops are MNHNS and SASEGT. Inclusive of the bounding cysteine and phenylalanine, the CDR3 is 15 residues long. CDR3 DNA is the only sequence kept; it has 45 bases, read in frame from the first base. The V end gives up 3 bases and the J end 8 bases, leaving 9 bases in the junction not matched to a gene.